This TCR delta chain was found in a study of γδ T cells in repeated Plasmodium falciparum infection. Study results and caveats: Donors in Mali lived in a small rural village, largely one ethnic group. In Vdelta2-negative, largely Vdelta1+, gammadelta repertoires, repeated controlled infections appeared to drive clonal selection waves.

TCRdb applied CATT to the multiplex PCR reads for clone calling. Found here are 90,000 to 95,000 delta-chain clones, more than 0.85% of them singletons; the top ten hold roughly 9.5%. In germline, CDR1 is GEAIGNYY, CDR2 EKD. The length of the CDR3 is 20 residues. Flow sorting of PBMC yielded separate Vgamma9/Vdelta2+ and Vdelta2-negative gammadelta T cell populations for bulk repertoire analysis. In this sample, this clone turned up a few times. The antigen remains undetermined. One base separates it from a far larger clone, so it is likely a read error. Other nucleotide sequences in the sample specify the same CDR3.

Material: gamma-delta T cells from blood. V gene assignment gives TRDV2, but the J gene was left uncalled; the table's D call of TRDD3 was not tested on the DNA. The sequence was obtained from a pool of human donors (malaria-infected and uninfected, not separated). The CDR3, as DNA: TGTGCCTGTGACACCTACACTACGGCTACTGGGGACGCGTACACCGATAAACTCATCTTC. Translated: CACDTYTTATGDAYTDKLIF.